This passage covers 30 T cell receptor beta chains from one sample sequenced in a study of identical twins. TCRdb re-called the 5' RACE reads through MiXCR, storing one row per CDR3 protein. Here the sample spans 350,000 to 400,000 distinct CDR3 sequences, about 10% being singletons. Sequencing used naive T cells sorted from blood. The origin of the receptors is a woman between 45 and 65 years old in good health.

J is TRBJ2-1 and V is TRBV14; maybe TRBD2 (6 bases). The CDR3 runs to 15 residues. The germline CDR1 and CDR2 sequences are SGHDN and FVKESK. Trimming took 0 bases from V and 7 from J, leaving 13 bases between them. DNA of the CDR3: TGTGCCAGCAGCCAAGATCTACCGGGAGTGAATGAGCAGTTCTTC. It specifies CASSQDLPGVNEQFF.

The CDR3 region is CASSSGTGILATNEKLFF. The CDR3 bases are TGTGCCAGCAGCTCCGGGACAGGGATTCTTGCAACTAATGAAAAACTGTTTTTT. The J gene is TRBJ1-4, the V gene TRBV5-6, with 9 nucleotides matching TRBD1. The trim removed 3 bases at V and 0 bases at J, leaving 9 bases unmatched. The CDR3 sequence is 18 residues long. Germline V CDR1 and CDR2: SGHDT, YYEEEE.

This clonotype appeared many times. The rearrangement joins TRBV6-5 to TRBJ2-6; D gene unclear. The CDR3 has 16 residues. The V and J ends lost 6 bases and 0 bases respectively, with 12 bases between them. Per germline, CDR1 MNHEY and CDR2 SVGAGI. CDR3 sequence: CASRYRTVSGANVLTF. The CDR3 DNA sequence: TGTGCCAGCAGGTACCGGACGGTCTCTGGGGCCAACGTCCTGACTTTC.

The table lists this clonotype with many counts. V is TRBV20-1 and J is TRBJ2-2; TRBD2 might be the D (5 bases). The CDR3 contains 13 residues. Germline V gene lookup returns CDR1 DFQATT and CDR2 SNEGSKA (reference sequence). The V end was cut by 3 bases, the J end by 7 bases, with 12 bases between. CDR3 sequence: CSARRSRGGELFF. DNA of the CDR3: TGCAGTGCTAGGAGGTCCCGGGGCGGGGAGCTGTTTTTT.

V gene TRBV14 combines with J gene TRBJ2-1, with 9 bases aligning to TRBD1. The V gene's germline CDR1 is SGHDN and CDR2 FVKESK. This CDR3 region has 15 residues. V dropped 4 bases and J dropped 9; count of bases not matched to a gene: 10. The CDR3 is CASSPGTGFRFEQFF. In DNA form, the CDR3 reads TGTGCCAGCAGCCCGGGGACAGGGTTCCGCTTTGAGCAGTTCTTC.

The genes are TRBV4-1 and TRBJ2-2; 10 positions match TRBD1. Looked up from germline, CDR1 is MGHRA and CDR2 is YSYEKL. Germline trimming cut 1 base from V and 4 bases from J; bases unmatched to any gene: 0. This CDR3 region has 15 residues. In DNA form, the CDR3 reads TGCGCCAGCAGCCAAGGACAGGGGGCCACCGGGGAGCTGTTTTTT. Its protein is CASSQGQGATGELFF.

The rearrangement uses TRBV5-1 and TRBJ2-2, with 9 bases fitting TRBD2. The CDR3 consists of 16 residues. Germline V gene data show CDR1 as SGHRS and CDR2 as YFSETQ. V gave up 4 bases and J gave up 4 bases; unmatched junction bases: 8. CDR3 DNA: TGCGCCAGCAGCGCGCGGGAGGGGCGACTCACCGGGGAGCTGTTTTTT. Translated: CASSAREGRLTGELFF.

This clonotype was observed a few times. The chain uses TRBV5-1 and TRBJ2-1; the match to TRBD1 covers 7 bases. The V gene's germline CDR1 is SGHRS and CDR2 YFSETQ. The CDR3 consists of 15 residues. The V and J ends lost 0 bases and 10 bases, in that order; junction bases with no gene match: 10. The CDR3 DNA sequence: TGCGCCAGCAGCTTGGGGGACAGCAGAACTAAAGAGCAGTTCTTC. Translation: CASSLGDSRTKEQFF. The full variable domain, its missing parts supplied by reference TRBV5-1 and TRBJ2-1, is KAGVTQTPRYLIKTRGQQVTLSCSPISGHRSVSWYQQTPGQGLQFLFEYFSETQRNKGNFPGRFSGRQFSNSRSEMNVSTLELGDSALYLCASSLGDSRTKEQFFGPGTRLTVL.

This clonotype was seen more than once but under ten times. The chain is built from TRBV29-1 and TRBJ2-1; 9 nucleotides match TRBD2. V lost 3 bases and J lost 7; bases outside the gene matches: 13. Looked up from germline, CDR1 is SQVTM and CDR2 is ANQGSEA. The CDR3 length is 16 residues. The CDR3 protein is CSVDDFGGRAGNEQFF. The CDR3 DNA follows: TGCAGCGTTGACGATTTCGGCGGGAGGGCCGGGAATGAGCAGTTCTTC.

In DNA form, the CDR3 reads TGCGCCAGCACCCTCGGAGGGAACCCTTACGAGCAGTACTTC. Translating gives CASTLGGNPYEQYF. The chain combines TRBV4-1 with TRBJ2-7; D possibly corresponds to TRBD2 (6 bases). Germline CDR1 reads MGHRA; CDR2 reads YSYEKL. V lost 7 bases, J lost 4 bases, and 17 bases lay in between. CDR3 length equals 14 residues.

The gene calls are TRBV20-1 and TRBJ2-2; 8 bases agree with TRBD2. The V and J ends lost 0 bases and 7 bases, in that order; junction bases with no gene match: 16. CDR3 length equals 18 residues. Germline CDR1 reads DFQATT; CDR2 reads SNEGSKA (reference sequence). The CDR3 DNA reads as TGCAGTGCTAGAGATGCGGCGGTAGCGGGGCACGAAGGCGGGGAGCTGTTTTTT. Translated, it gives CSARDAAVAGHEGGELFF.

This clonotype has ten or more counts. The rearrangement links TRBV10-3 to TRBJ2-7; no reliable D call. Germline V gives CDR1 ENHRY, CDR2 SYGVKD. Trimming shortened V by 5 bases and J by 2 bases, and 16 bases separated the two germline ends. This CDR3 is built from 15 residues. This CDR3 is CAISPNPLYAYEQYV. The CDR3 DNA sequence: TGTGCCATCAGTCCGAACCCTCTATACGCCTACGAGCAGTACGTC.

This clonotype was observed a few times. This chain uses TRBV29-1 with TRBJ2-7; D is uncertain. This CDR3 has 12 amino acids. V gave up 4 bases and J gave up 5 bases, with 12 bases separating them. Germline V gene lookup returns CDR1 SQVTM and CDR2 ANQGSEA. The CDR3 nucleotides read TGCAGCGTTGTGGTTTGGGCGAACGAGCAGTACTTC. This codes for CSVVVWANEQYF.

The genes are TRBV29-1 and TRBJ2-6; D perhaps matches TRBD2 (6 bases). From germline, CDR1 is SQVTM and CDR2 ANQGSEA. The CDR3 is 15 residues long. The V gene lost 7 bases and the J gene lost 2 bases, with 15 bases spanning the gap. CDR3 DNA: TGCAGCGCCCTAACGGGAGTGGCTGGGGCCAACGTCCTGACTTTC. Its translation is CSALTGVAGANVLTF.

The chain combines TRBV5-1 with TRBJ2-5; D may be TRBD1 (6 bases). V was trimmed by 6 bases and J by 2 bases, leaving 14 bases between them. The CDR3 runs to 14 residues. Germline V lookup: CDR1 SGHRS, CDR2 YFSETQ. Written as DNA, the CDR3 is TGCGCCAGCAACCCCGGACAGAGACAAGAGACCCAGTACTTC. This gives the protein CASNPGQRQETQYF.

The chain carries TRBV5-1 and TRBJ2-7; no reliable D call. Trimming stripped 4 bases from V and 7 bases from J, with 15 bases between. There are 13 residues in the CDR3. Germline V gene lookup returns CDR1 SGHRS and CDR2 YFSETQ. The CDR3 here is CASSLNQVGEQYV. CDR3 coding DNA: TGCGCCAGCAGCCTCAACCAGGTTGGAGAGCAGTACGTC.

This clonotype was seen more than once but under ten times. This chain uses TRBV21-1 with TRBJ2-5; the D segment call TRBD2 is taken from the table without a DNA check. TRBV21-1 is a pseudogene locus. This CDR3 has 16 amino acids. The CDR3 bases are TGTGCCAGCAGCTCTTGGACTAGCGGGACCCAAGAGACCCAGTACTTC. Protein: CASSSWTSGTQETQYF.

The rearrangement uses TRBV29-1 and TRBJ1-5; 9 nucleotides line up with TRBD1. In germline, CDR1 is SQVTM, CDR2 ANQGSEA. The CDR3 length is 13 residues. The ends lost 5 bases at V and 7 bases at J; junction bases unmatched: 6. The CDR3 sequence: CSVKGTGSQPQHF. The CDR3 DNA sequence: TGCAGCGTTAAGGGGACAGGGTCCCAGCCCCAGCATTTT.

Ten or more counts support this clonotype. This chain joins TRBV29-1 and TRBJ1-2, with 8 bases matching TRBD1. The germline gives CDR1 SQVTM, CDR2 ANQGSEA. After removal of 4 bases from V and 8 bases from J, the junction contained 6 bases not matched to a gene. The CDR3 length is 12 residues. CDR3 nucleotides: TGCAGCGTTGGAGGACAGGGTGAAGGCTACACCTTC. It yields the protein CSVGGQGEGYTF.

This clonotype was found many times. The rearrangement uses TRBV4-1 and TRBJ2-1, with 7 bases fitting TRBD2. V was pared by 2 bases and J by 2 bases, with 6 bases of the junction left unmatched. The CDR3 loop spans 16 amino acids. Per germline, CDR1 MGHRA and CDR2 YSYEKL. The CDR3 sequence: CASSQRLAQAYNEQFF. DNA of the CDR3: TGCGCCAGCAGCCAAAGACTAGCCCAAGCCTACAATGAGCAGTTCTTC.

V and J are TRBV10-3 and TRBJ2-7; D not resolved. V was clipped by 3 bases and J by 3 bases, with 6 bases between them. The germline V gene has CDR1 ENHRY and CDR2 SYGVKD. CDR3 length: 12 amino acids. CDR3: CAISERFYEQYF. DNA of the CDR3: TGTGCCATCAGTGAAAGGTTCTACGAGCAGTACTTC.

This clonotype came up many times. The V gene is TRBV20-1, the J gene TRBJ2-1, with 13 bases aligning to TRBD2. Germline lookup yields CDR1 DFQATT and CDR2 SNEGSKA (reference sequence). V trimming: 5 bases; J trimming: 8 bases; junction bases outside the gene matches: 6. CDR3 length: 14 amino acids. CDR3 sequence reads: CSAHGLAGVDEQFF. The CDR3 DNA sequence: TGCAGTGCTCACGGACTAGCGGGAGTCGATGAGCAGTTCTTC.

This clonotype showed up many times. V usage is TRBV5-1 and J usage is TRBJ1-1; D uncertain. This CDR3 is 14 amino acids long. Trimming left V 0 bases short and J 0 bases short, with 6 bases between. Per the germline V gene, CDR1 is SGHRS and CDR2 is YFSETQ. This CDR3 reads CASSLGVLNTEAFF. For the CDR3, the DNA is TGCGCCAGCAGCTTGGGGGTTCTGAACACTGAAGCTTTCTTT.

This clonotype appeared a single time. The V and J genes are TRBV30 and TRBJ2-7, with D perhaps matching TRBD1 or TRBD2 (5 bases each). Trimming removed 4 bases from V and 9 bases from J, with 22 bases in between. CDR3 length equals 14 residues. The germline V gene has CDR1 GTSNPN and CDR2 SVGIG (reference sequence). CDR3 residues: CAWNGGPFAGAQYF. CDR3 DNA: TGTGCCTGGAATGGCGGTCCCTTCGCCGGGGCGCAGTACTTC.

V usage is TRBV6-2 or TRBV6-3 and J usage is TRBJ2-3; 11 bases align to TRBD2. The CDR3 loop spans 17 amino acids. Germline lookup yields CDR1 MNHEY and CDR2 SVGEGT. V lost 2 bases, J lost 0 bases, and 4 bases stayed unmatched. The CDR3 region is CASSYDRTSGSTDTQYF. The CDR3 DNA sequence: TGTGCCAGCAGTTACGACCGGACTAGCGGGAGCACAGATACGCAGTATTTT.

This clonotype was observed a handful of times. The chain has TRBV5-1 and TRBJ1-2; D gene ambiguous. Trimming took 5 bases from V and 4 from J, leaving 15 bases between them. This CDR3 comprises 14 residues. CDR1 is SGHRS and CDR2 is YFSETQ in the germline V gene. The CDR3 DNA sequence: TGCGCCAGCAGACTGGACGTAACCGGCTATGGCTACACCTTC. This translates into CASRLDVTGYGYTF.

This clonotype has just a few counts. The chain joins TRBV9 to TRBJ2-1, with 8 nucleotides matching TRBD2. Unmatched junction bases numbered 6, after V lost 0 bases and J lost 1 base. CDR1 is SGDLS, CDR2 YYNGEE, per germline. This CDR3 is 17 amino acids long. The CDR3 sequence: CASSVEGSGISYNEQFF. The CDR3 region has the DNA TGTGCCAGCAGCGTAGAGGGTAGCGGGATATCCTACAATGAGCAGTTCTTC.

This clonotype was recorded many times. The chain links TRBV29-1 to TRBJ2-2; no clear D gene. This CDR3 is built from 13 residues. Germline loops: CDR1 SQVTM, CDR2 ANQGSEA. Trimming cost V 2 bases and J 5 bases, with 9 bases left between them. In DNA form, the CDR3 reads TGCAGCGTTGAACGAAGTGTTACCGGGGAGCTGTTTTTT. Translating it yields CSVERSVTGELFF.

This clonotype was counted a few times. V and J are TRBV9 and TRBJ1-1; weak D call: TRBD1 (5 bases). The CDR3 runs to 13 residues. Germline CDR1 is SGDLS and CDR2 is YYNGEE. V was pared by 3 bases and J by 4 bases, with 10 bases between. Here the CDR3 reads CASSAQGGTEAFF. In DNA form, the CDR3 reads TGTGCCAGCAGCGCGCAGGGAGGCACTGAAGCTTTCTTT.

Only a few counts were recorded for this clonotype. J is TRBJ2-5 and V is TRBV20-1; 9 nucleotides agree with TRBD2. CDR1 and CDR2 from the germline V gene are DFQATT and SNEGSKA (reference sequence). With V trimmed by 3 bases and J by 4 bases, 9 bases remained unmatched. The CDR3 runs to 15 residues. The CDR3 protein is CSARAGGIRVETQYF. CDR3 nucleotides: TGCAGTGCTAGGGCGGGAGGGATCAGAGTAGAGACCCAGTACTTC.